The clone carrying this T cell receptor beta chain came up a few times. The antigen is undetermined. A mixed TRB-A/B primer pool amplified rearranged TRB by multiplex touch-down PCR. In TCRdb, the multiplex PCR reads were re-called with MiXCR into one record per CDR3 protein. The sample has about 6,000 distinct CDR3 sequences; around a quarter are singletons. This sample was included in a study of T cell repertoires in aging, cancer and after chemotherapy. The wider study: Repeat sampling of healthy donors over several months to years showed clear clonal overlap. Notes on the study in general: Median generation probability rose over the chemotherapy interval in each cancer cohort, suggesting rebound thymic output.

Amplification of TCR beta used genomic DNA extracted from peripheral blood. J lost 5 bases, V lost 4 bases, and 2 bases had no gene match. Germline V gene data show CDR1 as SGHAT and CDR2 as FQNNGV. The CDR3 sequence is 14 residues long. The clonotype originates from a human donor in good health. The sample was blood. This chain connects TRBV11-2 to TRBJ1-2; 12 bases match TRBD1. CDR3 in amino acids: CASSSGQGAYGYTF. The CDR3 DNA follows: TGTGCCAGCAGCTCGGGACAGGGGGCGTATGGCTACACCTTC.